The 30 T cell receptor beta chains below come from one sample, sequenced in a study of CD8 T cells in ankylosing spondylitis. Study findings and constraints: A motif of 7 to 9 highly homologous TCR beta variants was seen as apparently characteristic of ankylosing spondylitis blood.

No antigens are known for them. One entry per CDR3 protein, called by TCRdb with MiXCR from the 5' RACE reads. This table holds hundreds of thousands of distinct CDR3 sequences, around 16% found once. The sequenced sample consisted of blood, either unsorted or a sorted T cell fraction (not recorded which). The receptors shown here come from a male donor with ankylosing spondylitis.

CDR3 nucleotide sequence: TGTGCCAGCAGTTACGTCTCTAGCGGGGAAGGAGAGACCCAGTACTTC. Its translation is CASSYVSSGEGETQYF. This chain connects TRBV6-5 to TRBJ2-5; TRBD2 agrees at 9 bases. J was trimmed by 4 bases and V by 2 bases; bases with no gene match: 8. Germline assignment: CDR1 MNHEY and CDR2 SVGAGI. The CDR3 is made up of 16 amino acids.

Written as DNA, the CDR3 is TGTGCCAGCAGTTTCGCGGCTAGCGGCCACAATGAGCAGTTCTTC. Translating gives CASSFAASGHNEQFF. The chain recombines TRBV27 with TRBJ2-1; 7 bases are shared with TRBD2. Germline CDR1 MNHEY, CDR2 SMNVEV (reference sequence). V shed 3 bases and J 5 bases; nucleotides not matched to a gene: 7. This CDR3 comprises 15 residues.

This clonotype was detected only a few times. The rearrangement links TRBV20-1 to TRBJ2-1, with 7 positions matching TRBD2. After removal of 1 base from V and 7 bases from J, the junction contained 13 bases not matched to a gene. This CDR3 comprises 16 residues. The germline gives CDR1 DFQATT, CDR2 SNEGSKA (reference sequence). DNA for the CDR3: TGCAGTGCTAGAGGGCCCTGGGGGGGAGAGAGTAATGAGCAGTTCTTC. Translation: CSARGPWGGESNEQFF.

The chain employs TRBV11-2 and TRBJ2-1, with unresolved D. Germline V lookup: CDR1 SGHAT, CDR2 FQNNGV. The CDR3 has 12 residues. V gave up 5 bases and J gave up 9 bases, with 11 bases separating them. The CDR3 loop reads CASSKTGGEQFF. The DNA of the CDR3 is TGTGCCAGCAGCAAAACGGGTGGTGAGCAGTTCTTC.

This clonotype was seen more than once but under ten times. The chain combines TRBV5-5 with TRBJ2-7; D is ambiguous. The CDR3 runs to 13 residues. Germline V gene sequence: CDR1 SGHKS, CDR2 YYEKEE (reference sequence). V was cut by 0 bases and J by 2 bases, with 6 bases left in between. The CDR3 loop is CASSLVQTYEQYF. CDR3 DNA: TGTGCCAGCAGCTTGGTACAGACCTACGAGCAGTACTTC. The whole variable domain, remainder taken from reference TRBV5-5 and TRBJ2-7, is DAGVTQSPTHLIKTRGQQVTLRCSPISGHKSVSWYQQVLGQGPQFIFQYYEKEERGRGNFPDRFSARQFPNYSSELNVNALLLGDSALYLCASSLVQTYEQYFGPGTRLTVT.

The J gene is TRBJ2-2, the V gene TRBV10-2; D unclear. The germline gives CDR1 WSHSY, CDR2 SAAADI. This CDR3 region has 12 residues. Trimming cost V 6 bases and J 13 bases, with 15 bases left between them. The CDR3 bases are TGCGCCAGCAGCATGGGCCTAGAAGGGCTGTTTTTT. Amino acid sequence: CASSMGLEGLFF.

The chain recombines TRBV28 with TRBJ2-7; D uncertain. The germline V gene encodes CDR1 MDHEN and CDR2 SYDVKM. This CDR3 has 11 residues. The germline V and J ends were trimmed by 8 bases and 2 bases, with 7 bases remaining between them. The DNA of the CDR3 is TGTGCCAGCGACCCGACCTACGAGCAGTACTTC. It is translated as CASDPTYEQYF.

V gene TRBV13 combines with J gene TRBJ2-7; D uncertain. V was shortened by 5 bases and J by 3 bases, with 8 bases between the two germline ends. Germline loops: CDR1 PRHDT, CDR2 FYEKMQ (reference sequence). The CDR3 loop spans 12 amino acids. The DNA for the CDR3 is TGTGCCAGCAGCGGCCTTGACTACGAGCAGTACTTC. Translation gives CASSGLDYEQYF.

V and J are TRBV7-9 and TRBJ2-1; TRBD2 might be the D (5 bases). The CDR3 is 14 residues long. Germline V lookup: CDR1 SEHNR, CDR2 FQNEAQ (reference sequence). Between the trimmed V and J ends, which lost 3 bases and 4 bases, there was a span of 10 bases. In DNA, the CDR3 is TGTGCCAGCAGCTTTGCCACGGGGTACAATGAGCAGTTCTTC. Residues: CASSFATGYNEQFF.

This clonotype came up a few times. The chain joins TRBV6-1 to TRBJ1-2; D might be TRBD1 (5 bases). Trimming cost V 5 bases and J 1 base, with 14 bases left between them. Per the germline V gene, CDR1 is MNHNS and CDR2 is SASEGT. The CDR3 spans 15 residues. Here the CDR3 DNA reads TGTGCCAGCAGTCTTGATGGGGGTCTTAACTATGGCTACACCTTC. As protein: CASSLDGGLNYGYTF.

On this clonotype: This may be a read error: a much more frequent sequence differs by one nucleotide. This sequence joins TRBV12-3 or TRBV12-4 and TRBJ2-7; D may correspond to TRBD1 or TRBD2 (5 bases each). This CDR3 is 14 amino acids long. The V end lost 5 bases, the J end lost 2 bases, and 13 bases lay between the germline ends. CDR3 amino acids: CASSPRDPPYEQYF. DNA of the CDR3: TGTGCCAGCAGTCCCCGGGACCCTCCCTACGAGCAGTACTTC.

The chain recombines TRBV2 with TRBJ2-5, with TRBD1 matching 9 bases. V lost 8 bases and J lost 5; bases outside the gene matches: 6. CDR1 is SNHLY and CDR2 is FYNNEI in the germline V gene. CDR3 length equals 13 residues. In DNA, the CDR3 is TGTGCCAGCCTGGGACAGGGAGGGGAGACCCAGTACTTC. Translation: CASLGQGGETQYF.

This chain joins TRBV4-1 and TRBJ1-1; D perhaps matches TRBD1 (5 bases). The germline V gene has CDR1 MGHRA and CDR2 YSYEKL. Trimming pared 2 bases from V and 2 bases from J, leaving 15 bases between. The CDR3 runs to 16 residues. The CDR3 loop reads CASSQISEGDNTEAFF. The CDR3 DNA sequence: TGCGCCAGCAGCCAAATAAGTGAAGGGGATAACACTGAAGCTTTCTTT.

The J gene is TRBJ1-6, the V gene TRBV20-1; D is undetermined. CDR3 length equals 11 residues. Germline loops: CDR1 DFQATT, CDR2 SNEGSKA (reference sequence). V lost 1 base and J 17 bases, leaving 12 bases between the germline ends. CDR3 sequence: CSARGTEDFHF. The CDR3 DNA follows: TGCAGTGCTAGAGGGACGGAGGATTTCCACTTT.

This chain links TRBV7-8 with TRBJ1-4; TRBD1 matches at 8 bases. This CDR3 contains 15 residues. Germline CDR1 is SGHVS and CDR2 is FQNEAQ. V gave up 4 bases and J gave up 6 bases; unmatched junction bases: 7. The DNA for the CDR3 is TGTGCCAGCAGCTGGCGTCAGGGGGCGTATGAAAAACTGTTTTTT. It yields the protein CASSWRQGAYEKLFF.

The sample holds a few counts of this clonotype. The rearrangement uses TRBV7-8 and TRBJ2-3, with 13 bases matching TRBD2. This CDR3 has 17 amino acids. CDR1 and CDR2 (germline): SGHVS, FQNEAQ. With V trimmed by 4 bases and J by 1 base, 5 bases remained unmatched. The CDR3 DNA reads TGTGCCAGCAGCTCCAGGACTAGCGGGAGACGCACAGATACGCAGTATTTT. It translates to CASSSRTSGRRTDTQYF.

This clonotype occurred a few times. The chain is built from TRBV20-1 and TRBJ2-7; the match to TRBD2 covers 11 bases. The CDR3 consists of 15 residues. V lost 2 bases and J lost 2; bases outside the gene matches: 5. Germline V gene data show CDR1 as DFQATT and CDR2 as SNEGSKA (reference sequence). In nucleotides, the CDR3 is TGCAGTGCTAGATCTGGGACTAGCGGAGCCTACGAGCAGTACTTC. Translation gives CSARSGTSGAYEQYF.

This chain links TRBV19 with TRBJ2-1; D unresolved. The germline CDR1 and CDR2 sequences are LNHDA and SQIVND (reference sequence). The CDR3 runs to 15 residues. The V end lost 5 bases, the J end lost 0 bases, and 11 bases lay between the germline ends. CDR3 DNA sequence: TGTGCCAGTAGTGTCGGGTCAAGCTCCTACAATGAGCAGTTCTTC. This gives the protein CASSVGSSSYNEQFF.

The chain links TRBV28 to TRBJ2-7; the match to TRBD2 covers 13 bases. CDR1 is MDHEN, CDR2 SYDVKM, per germline. The V and J ends lost 4 bases and 4 bases, in that order; junction bases with no gene match: 13. The CDR3 totals 18 residues. The CDR3 region is CASSSSLGTSGILYEQYF. The CDR3 DNA reads as TGTGCCAGCAGTTCCTCGCTCGGGACTAGCGGGATATTGTACGAGCAGTACTTC.

The chain combines TRBV6-2 or TRBV6-3 with TRBJ2-1; D remains ambiguous. The CDR3 contains 12 residues. V was clipped by 0 bases and J by 10 bases, with 7 bases between them. CDR1 is MNHEY and CDR2 is SVGEGT in the germline V gene. CDR3 in DNA: TGTGCCAGCAGTTACTCTGCACCAGAGCAGTTCTTC. Translation: CASSYSAPEQFF.

This clonotype came up a few times. The chain recombines TRBV14 with TRBJ2-1, with D perhaps matching TRBD2 (6 bases). Germline V CDR1 and CDR2: SGHDN, FVKESK. Deletions cut 4 bases from V and 2 bases from J, with 18 bases between. CDR3 length: 17 amino acids. The chain's CDR3 is CASSPFLSAGPYNEQFF. CDR3 sequence (DNA): TGTGCCAGCAGCCCTTTCTTATCGGCGGGACCCTACAATGAGCAGTTCTTC. Looking up the rest from reference TRBV14 and TRBJ2-1 gives the full variable domain: EAGVTQFPSHSVIEKGQTVTLRCDPISGHDNLYWYRRVMGKEIKFLLHFVKESKQDESGMPNNRFLAERTGGTYSTLKVQPAELEDSGVYFCASSPFLSAGPYNEQFFGPGTRLTVL.

This clonotype was observed a handful of times. The rearrangement uses TRBV27 and TRBJ2-5; 9 bases agree with TRBD2. The V gene's germline CDR1 is MNHEY and CDR2 SMNVEV (reference sequence). The CDR3 spans 16 residues. V gave up 7 bases and J gave up 0 bases; unmatched junction bases: 9. The CDR3 sequence: CASTPSGIRYQETQYF. The CDR3 DNA reads TGTGCCAGCACCCCTAGCGGGATTAGGTACCAAGAGACCCAGTACTTC.

This clonotype was recorded a few times. The V and J genes are TRBV25-1 and TRBJ2-5; weak D call: TRBD2 (5 bases). V lost 1 base and J 7 bases, leaving 16 bases between the germline ends. Germline CDR1 MGHDK, CDR2 SYGVNS. This CDR3 region has 15 residues. The CDR3 region has the DNA TGTGCCAGCAGTGAATTGGTCGGATTGGAGGCGACCCAGTACTTC. Amino acids: CASSELVGLEATQYF.

This clonotype was observed a few times. The chain recombines TRBV11-2 with TRBJ2-1, with D possibly TRBD2 on 5 matching bases. CDR1 is SGHAT and CDR2 is FQNNGV in the germline V gene. The CDR3 is 10 residues long. The V end lost 5 bases, the J end lost 9 bases, and 5 bases lay between the germline ends. The CDR3, as DNA: TGTGCCAGCAGCGGGAGTGAGCAGTTCTTC. This gives the protein CASSGSEQFF.

The chain combines TRBV13 with TRBJ1-2; TRBD1 agrees at 8 bases. The CDR3 consists of 13 residues. Germline V gene sequence: CDR1 PRHDT, CDR2 FYEKMQ (reference sequence). Trimming took 5 bases from V and 8 from J; bases not matched to a gene: 7. CDR3 sequence: CASSQDRAWGYTF. CDR3 sequence (DNA): TGTGCCAGCAGCCAGGACAGGGCCTGGGGCTACACCTTC.

The genes are TRBV15 and TRBJ2-5; 8 bases map to TRBD1. Germline CDR1 LNHNV, CDR2 YYDKDF (reference sequence). The V segment lost 0 bases and the J segment 4 bases; nucleotides outside the gene matches: 4. This CDR3 contains 15 residues. The CDR3 reads CATSRDPGQGETQYF. The DNA for the CDR3 is TGTGCCACCAGCAGAGATCCAGGACAGGGAGAGACCCAGTACTTC.

This clonotype showed up just a few times. V and J are TRBV29-1 and TRBJ2-1; tentative D call: TRBD2 (7 bases). In germline, CDR1 is SQVTM, CDR2 ANQGSEA. V gave up 0 bases and J gave up 3 bases, with 12 bases separating them. CDR3 size: 15 residues. CDR3 nucleotide sequence: TGCAGCGTTGAAGAGGGGGGGGCCGTCTACAATGAGCAGTTCTTC. Translation: CSVEEGGAVYNEQFF.

This clonotype was seen a few times. V gene TRBV16 combines with J gene TRBJ2-3; D perhaps matches TRBD2 (6 bases). This CDR3 spans 15 amino acids. Germline loops: CDR1 KGHSY, CDR2 FQNENV. Trimming removed 1 base at V and 0 bases at J, with 8 bases between. The CDR3 DNA sequence: TGTGCCAGCAGCCAATTCGGGACTAGCACAGATACGCAGTATTTT. It specifies CASSQFGTSTDTQYF.

The chain has TRBV6-1 and TRBJ2-7, with D hard to call. Trimming took off 3 bases at V and 2 bases at J, with 8 bases between the two ends. The CDR3 totals 13 residues. Germline V gene lookup returns CDR1 MNHNS and CDR2 SASEGT. This chain's CDR3 is CASSDMVTYEQYF. The DNA for the CDR3 is TGTGCCAGCAGTGATATGGTCACCTACGAGCAGTACTTC.

This clonotype was seen many times. The genes are TRBV12-3 or TRBV12-4 and TRBJ2-2, with D unresolved. Trimming removed 6 bases at V and 5 bases at J, with 10 bases between. The CDR3 runs to 13 residues. The CDR3 sequence is CASRGPRTGELFF. The CDR3 DNA is TGTGCCAGCAGAGGGCCCAGGACCGGGGAGCTGTTTTTT.